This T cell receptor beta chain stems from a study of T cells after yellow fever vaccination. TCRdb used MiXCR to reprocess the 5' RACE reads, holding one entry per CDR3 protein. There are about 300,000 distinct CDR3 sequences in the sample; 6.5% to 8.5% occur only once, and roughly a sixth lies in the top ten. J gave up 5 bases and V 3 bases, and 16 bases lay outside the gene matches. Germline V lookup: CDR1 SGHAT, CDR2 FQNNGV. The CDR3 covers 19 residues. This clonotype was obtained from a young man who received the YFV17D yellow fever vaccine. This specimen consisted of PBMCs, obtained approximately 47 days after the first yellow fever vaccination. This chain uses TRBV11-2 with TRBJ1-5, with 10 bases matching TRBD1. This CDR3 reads CASSLIWDRGFSADQPQHF. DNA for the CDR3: TGTGCCAGCAGCTTGATTTGGGACAGGGGATTTTCGGCAGATCAGCCCCAGCATTTT.